This paragraph covers one T cell receptor beta chain sequence. Included were adult ileal or ileocolonic Crohn's patients indicated for ileocolonic resection. This entry belongs to a study of T cell repertoires in ileal Crohn's disease. Looking at the study overall: Surgery for a complication: stricturing in about 61%, penetrating in approximately 39%.

Generated by immunoSEQ multiplex PCR, the TCRdb table keeps only in-frame clones and is missing some. The sample includes 6,000 to 8,500 clones, about three quarters of them seen just once. This TCR was recovered from an adult with Crohn's disease. The material sequenced was ileal tissue.

The CDR3 region has the DNA TGTGCCAGCACCTTGAGGGCTGAGCAGTTCTTC. Protein product: CASTLRAEQFF. The chain is built from TRBV25-1 and TRBJ2-1, with D possibly TRBD2 on 5 matching bases. V lost 7 bases and J 9 bases, leaving 10 bases between the germline ends. In germline, CDR1 is MGHDK, CDR2 SYGVNS. This CDR3 has 11 residues. The variable domain in full, with the rest retrieved from reference TRBV25-1 and TRBJ2-1, is EADIYQTPRYLVIGTGKKITLECSQTMGHDKMYWYQQDPGMELHLIHYSYGVNSTEKGDLSSESTVSRIRTEHFPLTLESARPSHTSQYLCASTLRAEQFFGPGTRLTVL.